This note documents a single TCR beta chain sequence. Its cognate antigen is unknown. The data were obtained in a study of shared clonotypes between healthy human individuals. Study at large: CD8 memory received one plate per donor, CD8 naive two, CD4 memory three and CD4 naive three. Regarding the study as a whole: The authors expected sequencing depth to affect clonotype sharing among donors.

The run depth of the assay was deep. Produced via immunoSEQ multiplex PCR; TCRdb's table is partial and in-frame only. This sample has about a million clones, with 70% to 80% found just once. Donors comprised healthy HIV-negative adults lacking recent acute infections or vaccinations. The sequenced sample consisted of memory CD4+ T cells sorted from blood. Subset defined: CD45RA-negative fraction. The clonotype originates from a man aged 18 to 29 in good health.

The CDR3 sequence: CAWSSRGHSSGANVLTF. The CDR3, as DNA: TGTGCCTGGAGTAGTAGAGGACACAGCTCTGGGGCCAACGTCCTGACTTTC. V usage is TRBV30 and J usage is TRBJ2-6; perhaps TRBD1 as D (5 bases). Deletions cut 2 bases from V and 0 bases from J, with 14 bases between. The length of the CDR3 is 17 residues. Germline CDR1 reads GTSNPN; CDR2 reads SVGIG (reference sequence).